This T cell receptor beta chain was recorded in a study of blood T cell repertoires in COVID-19. Study-level background: Some COVID-19 samples were acute and others convalescent; all came from the United States, Italy and Spain. Nucleic acid was either cDNA or gDNA, and it came from T cells, B-cell-depleted T cells, or PBMCs.

V was clipped by 5 bases and J by 1 base, with 8 bases between them. CDR1 is SNHLY, CDR2 FYNNEI, per germline. The CDR3 extends over 13 amino acids. In the study's own analysis: Estimation of nucleated cell counts relied on the amplification of reference gene primers. Assay used: immunoSEQ multiplex PCR; TCRdb lists only in-frame clones, some missing. V and J calls and clone size are those listed in that table; D and trimming were worked out from the DNA. The table lists 75,000 to 95,000 clones, around three quarters of them singletons. The chain couples TRBV2 to TRBJ1-1, with a weak D call TRBD1 (5 bases). The material sequenced was peripheral blood. This TCR came from a woman aged 60-70 years in a cohort sampled during active or convalescent COVID-19. The CDR3 coding sequence is TGTGCCAGCAGTCAGGGCAGGAACACTGAAGCTTTCTTT. This encodes CASSQGRNTEAFF.